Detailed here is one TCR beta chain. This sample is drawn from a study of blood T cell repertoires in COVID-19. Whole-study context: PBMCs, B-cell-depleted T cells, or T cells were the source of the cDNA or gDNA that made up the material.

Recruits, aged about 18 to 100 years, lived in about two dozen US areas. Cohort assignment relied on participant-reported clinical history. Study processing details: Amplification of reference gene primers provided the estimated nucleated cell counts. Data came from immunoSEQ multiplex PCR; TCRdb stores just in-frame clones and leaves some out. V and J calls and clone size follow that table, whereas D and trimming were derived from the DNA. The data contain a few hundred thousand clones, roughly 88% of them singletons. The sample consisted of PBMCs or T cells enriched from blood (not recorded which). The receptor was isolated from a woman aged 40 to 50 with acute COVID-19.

Here the CDR3 DNA reads TGTGCCAGCAGCGAGAAAAACCAGGGGCTGAACACTGAAGCTTTCTTT. Protein: CASSEKNQGLNTEAFF. The V gene is TRBV11-2, the J gene TRBJ1-1, with D perhaps TRBD1 (6 bases). Trimming shortened V by 5 bases and J by 0 bases, and 16 bases separated the two germline ends. Per the germline V gene, CDR1 is SGHAT and CDR2 is FQNNGV. The CDR3 consists of 16 residues.